These T cell receptor beta chains were read from a single sample in a study of T cells after yellow fever vaccination. MiXCR, run by TCRdb on the 5' RACE reads, gives a single entry per CDR3 protein. Among about 320,000 distinct CDR3 sequences listed, 9.5% to 12% were seen once. The input for sequencing was CD4+ T cells sorted from PBMCs, taken 45 days after the yellow fever booster vaccination. The receptors originated from a man aged 18 to 29 who received the YFV17D yellow fever vaccine. Each CDR3 is given with its conserved first and last residue. The order of the fields is V gene, clone size, D gene, J gene, CDR3 protein, CDR3 DNA. A D gene is named only where the DNA matches it firmly. A clone size is listed for some rows: how often the clone was seen (once, few, many), or a class if it is expanded.

>TRBV2|-|-|TRBJ2-1
CASSVRKISFEQFF
TGTGCCAGCAGTGTCAGGAAAATTAGCTTTGAGCAGTTCTTC
>TRBV6-2/TRBV6-3|few|-|TRBJ2-5
CASSYSLGLKTQYF
TGTGCCAGCAGTTACTCTCTCGGCCTGAAGACCCAGTACTTC
>TRBV19|-|-|TRBJ2-2
CASSIANTGELFF
TGTGCCAGTAGTATCGCTAACACCGGGGAGCTGTTTTTT
>TRBV21-1|few|-|TRBJ1-4
CASRKAPEKLFF
TGTGCCAGCCGAAAGGCTCCTGAAAAACTGTTTTTT
>TRBV2|-|-|TRBJ2-5
CASSVSAAAQETQYF
TGTGCCAGCAGTGTGTCGGCAGCGGCCCAAGAGACCCAGTACTTC
>TRBV7-9|many|-|TRBJ2-2
CASSTGTGELFF
TGTGCCAGCAGCACAGGCACCGGGGAGCTGTTTTTT
>TRBV5-1|-|-|TRBJ1-1
CASREQGGTQGEAFF
TGCGCCAGCAGAGAACAGGGTGGGACTCAGGGTGAAGCTTTCTTT
>TRBV2|-|-|TRBJ2-1
CASSPEGGSYNEQFF
TGTGCCAGCAGTCCAGAGGGGGGATCGTACAATGAGCAGTTCTTC
>TRBV7-2|-|-|TRBJ2-6
CASGVSGANVLTF
TGTGCCAGTGGAGTGTCTGGGGCCAACGTCCTGACTTTC
>TRBV5-1|-|-|TRBJ2-3
CASTSSSTDTQYF
TGCGCCAGCACTAGCTCGAGCACAGATACGCAGTATTTT
>TRBV4-3|-|-|TRBJ2-1
CASSHQGPDNEQFF
TGCGCCAGCAGCCATCAGGGTCCGGACAATGAGCAGTTCTTC
>TRBV7-3|-|-|TRBJ2-3
CASSLMAGPRTDTQYF
TGTGCCAGCAGCTTAATGGCGGGACCCCGCACAGATACGCAGTATTTT
>TRBV5-1|many|-|TRBJ1-5
CASSQQGQNNQPQHF
TGCGCCAGCAGTCAACAGGGACAAAACAATCAGCCCCAGCATTTT
>TRBV4-3|-|-|TRBJ1-6
CASSQGAGINSPLHF
TGCGCCAGCAGCCAAGGGGCGGGGATCAATTCACCCCTCCACTTT
>TRBV5-1|few|-|TRBJ1-4
CASSEGATEKLFF
TGCGCCAGCAGCGAAGGGGCGACTGAAAAACTGTTTTTT
>TRBV5-4|few|-|TRBJ2-3
CASSLMTSEDTQYF
TGTGCCAGCAGCTTGATGACTAGTGAGGATACGCAGTATTTT
>TRBV4-1|-|TRBD2|TRBJ2-3
CASSQAAGGTDTQYF
TGCGCCAGCAGCCAAGCAGCGGGGGGCACAGATACGCAGTATTTT
>TRBV6-2/TRBV6-3|-|-|TRBJ1-1
CASSTGTFGTEAFF
TGTGCCAGCAGTACTGGGACCTTTGGGACTGAAGCTTTCTTT
>TRBV5-6|few|-|TRBJ1-1
CASSPRDMEAFF
TGTGCCAGCAGCCCCCGGGACATGGAAGCTTTCTTT
>TRBV13|-|-|TRBJ1-5
CASSSEDNQPQHF
TGTGCCAGCAGCTCTGAGGATAATCAGCCCCAGCATTTT
>TRBV4-2|-|-|TRBJ1-1
CASSQDQVFEAFF
TGTGCCAGCAGCCAAGATCAAGTTTTCGAAGCTTTCTTT
>TRBV7-2|few|-|TRBJ1-6
CASSQAYNSPLHF
TGTGCCAGCAGCCAAGCTTATAATTCACCCCTCCACTTT
>TRBV12-3/TRBV12-4|-|-|TRBJ2-5
CASLGYGETQYF
TGTGCCAGCCTGGGGTACGGGGAGACCCAGTACTTC
>TRBV11-2|-|TRBD2|TRBJ2-5
CASSLTSYQETQYF
TGTGCCAGCAGCCTGACTAGCTACCAAGAGACCCAGTACTTC
>TRBV6-6|few|TRBD2|TRBJ2-5
CASSYLGLAGGETQYF
TGTGCCAGCAGTTACTTAGGACTAGCGGGGGGAGAGACCCAGTACTTC
>TRBV20-1|-|-|TRBJ2-2
CSAPGAPSAGELFF
TGCAGTGCTCCGGGGGCGCCAAGCGCGGGGGAGCTGTTTTTT
>TRBV5-1|-|TRBD1|TRBJ2-3
CASSLEGTEDTQYF
TGCGCCAGCAGCTTGGAAGGGACAGAAGATACGCAGTATTTT
>TRBV15|-|TRBD1|TRBJ2-5
CATRQGIQETQYF
TGTGCCACACGACAGGGAATACAAGAGACCCAGTACTTC
>TRBV6-2/TRBV6-3|-|-|TRBJ2-6
CASTKTGGVTGELIDNVLTF
TGTGCCAGCACCAAAACGGGTGGGGTGACAGGCGAGCTGATTGACAACGTCCTGACTTTC
>TRBV5-1|many|TRBD1|TRBJ1-4
CASSLIGGDEKLFF
TGCGCCAGCAGTCTAATAGGGGGCGATGAAAAACTGTTTTTT
>TRBV7-2|-|-|TRBJ2-2
CASSFATVNTGELFF
TGTGCCAGCAGCTTTGCGACAGTGAACACCGGGGAGCTGTTTTTT
>TRBV12-3/TRBV12-4|-|-|TRBJ2-7
CASSARGGQAYEQYF
TGTGCCAGCTCCGCTCGAGGCGGGCAGGCTTACGAGCAGTACTTC
>TRBV12-3/TRBV12-4|-|-|TRBJ2-7
CASSLIAGAPSYEQYF
TGTGCCAGCAGTTTGATAGCCGGGGCTCCCTCCTACGAGCAGTACTTC
>TRBV7-2|many|-|TRBJ2-4
CASSPLGAARYF
TGTGCCAGCAGCCCTCTTGGGGCAGCGAGGTACTTC
>TRBV5-1|many|TRBD1|TRBJ2-5
CASSLGDRQETQYF
TGCGCCAGCAGCTTGGGGGACAGGCAAGAGACCCAGTACTTC
>TRBV5-6|-|-|TRBJ2-3
CASSLVGGHTDTQYF
TGTGCCAGCAGCTTGGTTGGGGGCCACACAGATACGCAGTATTTT
>TRBV20-1|-|-|TRBJ2-5
CSARDTGAQETQYF
TGCAGTGCTAGAGATACCGGAGCTCAAGAGACCCAGTACTTC
>TRBV9|few|-|TRBJ1-1
CASSVDSASLGTEAFF
TGTGCCAGCAGCGTAGATTCGGCATCTCTTGGCACTGAAGCTTTCTTT
>TRBV27|many|-|TRBJ2-2
CASSSSLAGELFF
TGTGCCAGCAGTTCCTCCTTGGCCGGGGAGCTGTTTTTT
>TRBV12-3/TRBV12-4|few|-|TRBJ1-2
CASRATGGYGYTF
TGTGCCAGCAGAGCTACGGGGGGGTATGGCTACACCTTC
>TRBV12-3/TRBV12-4|-|TRBD1|TRBJ1-1
CARTARQGHTEAFF
TGTGCCAGGACCGCCCGACAGGGTCACACTGAAGCTTTCTTT
>TRBV6-1|-|-|TRBJ2-1
CASSTRDGSYNEQFF
TGTGCCAGCAGTACCCGGGACGGCTCCTACAATGAGCAGTTCTTC
>TRBV6-5|-|-|TRBJ1-3
CASSYSRLRAGNTIYF
TGTGCCAGCAGTTACTCTCGGTTAAGGGCTGGAAACACCATATATTTT
>TRBV5-1|-|TRBD2|TRBJ2-1
CASSVGGATYNEQFF
TGCGCCAGCAGCGTCGGGGGGGCCACCTACAATGAGCAGTTCTTC
>TRBV7-2|few|-|TRBJ2-2
CASSPGRGNTGELFF
TGTGCCAGCAGTCCGGGACGGGGGAACACCGGGGAGCTGTTTTTT
>TRBV18|-|TRBD1|TRBJ1-2
CASSALGDRADGYTF
TGTGCCAGCTCAGCACTAGGGGACAGGGCCGATGGCTACACCTTC
>TRBV29-1|few|-|TRBJ1-1
CSALDSQHTEAFF
TGCAGCGCCCTGGACAGTCAACACACTGAAGCTTTCTTT
>TRBV7-8|-|-|TRBJ2-3
CASSGLWADTQYF
TGTGCCAGCAGCGGGCTCTGGGCAGATACGCAGTATTTT
>TRBV12-3/TRBV12-4|-|-|TRBJ2-3
CASRFGSTDTQYF
TGTGCCAGCAGGTTTGGTAGCACAGATACGCAGTATTTT
>TRBV6-2/TRBV6-3|-|-|TRBJ1-1
CASGYRVNTEAFF
TGTGCCAGCGGTTACAGGGTGAACACTGAAGCTTTCTTT
>TRBV5-4|-|TRBD2|TRBJ2-1
CASSLFSAGVVDEQFF
TGTGCCAGCAGCTTGTTCTCAGCGGGGGTCGTGGATGAGCAGTTCTTC